A selection of T cell receptor beta chains follows, all from one sample in a study of cytomegalovirus exposure and HLA in healthy donors. Data came from immunoSEQ multiplex PCR; TCRdb stores just in-frame clones and leaves some out. The table has roughly 160,000 clones, 80% to 85% seen once; the top ten hold about 1%. The specimen sequenced was PBMCs. These receptors were collected from a man aged 25-45 years in good health and CMV-seronegative. The CDR3 runs from the conserved cysteine through the conserved F or W. Each record gives: clone size, J gene, D gene, V gene, CDR3 DNA, CDR3 protein. D genes are given only for firm matches. Not every row has a clone size; where given, it reads once, few, many or a size class.

clone size: -
J gene: TRBJ2-7
D gene: -
V gene: TRBV7-9
CDR3 DNA: TGTGCCAGCAGCTCATTTCCCGCGTCCTTGTACGAGCAGTACTTC
CDR3 protein: CASSSFPASLYEQYF

clone size: -
J gene: TRBJ2-1
D gene: -
V gene: TRBV7-2
CDR3 DNA: TGTGCCAGCAGCTTTGTCTCGCGGGATGGTGAGCAGTTCTTC
CDR3 protein: CASSFVSRDGEQFF

clone size: -
J gene: TRBJ1-2
D gene: TRBD1
V gene: TRBV28
CDR3 DNA: TGTGCCAGCAGTTTTGAGGACAGGGATAACTATGGCTACACCTTC
CDR3 protein: CASSFEDRDNYGYTF

clone size: -
J gene: TRBJ2-2
D gene: TRBD2
V gene: TRBV7-9
CDR3 DNA: TGTTCCAGCAGCTTAGGACTAGCAGCCACCGGGGAGCTGTTTTTT
CDR3 protein: CSSSLGLAATGELFF

clone size: -
J gene: TRBJ2-7
D gene: TRBD2
V gene: TRBV2
CDR3 DNA: TGTGCCAGCAGTGTTGCCGCCTTTAGCGGGAGGGCCTTCGAGCAGTACTTC
CDR3 protein: CASSVAAFSGRAFEQYF

clone size: -
J gene: TRBJ2-5
D gene: TRBD1
V gene: TRBV18
CDR3 DNA: TGTGCCAGTTCACCACAATACCAGGGGGCCGGAGAGCAGTACTTC
CDR3 protein: CASSPQYQGAGEQYF

clone size: -
J gene: TRBJ1-1
D gene: TRBD1
V gene: TRBV6-5
CDR3 DNA: TGTGCCAGCAGTTACTTAGGGACAGGGGTTAAACCTGAAGCTTTCTTT
CDR3 protein: CASSYLGTGVKPEAFF

clone size: -
J gene: TRBJ2-7
D gene: -
V gene: TRBV6-1
CDR3 DNA: TGTGCCAGCAGTGAAATGTTGGAGGGCGCGGTGGACGAGCAGTACTTC
CDR3 protein: CASSEMLEGAVDEQYF

clone size: -
J gene: TRBJ1-2
D gene: -
V gene: TRBV19
CDR3 DNA: TGTGCCAGTAGTATAGTAGAGTACGGCTATGGCTACACCTTC
CDR3 protein: CASSIVEYGYGYTF

clone size: few
J gene: TRBJ2-7
D gene: -
V gene: TRBV29-1
CDR3 DNA: TGCAGCGTCGCAACCGGGACATCCGAGCAGTACTTC
CDR3 protein: CSVATGTSEQYF

clone size: once
J gene: TRBJ1-1
D gene: -
V gene: TRBV5-1
CDR3 DNA: TGCGCCAGCAGCTTGGTTGTCAGCGGCACTGAAGCTTTCTTT
CDR3 protein: CASSLVVSGTEAFF

clone size: -
J gene: TRBJ1-1
D gene: TRBD1
V gene: TRBV6-5
CDR3 DNA: TGTGCCAGCAGTTGGGGGACAGGGGGGACTGAAGCTTTCTTT
CDR3 protein: CASSWGTGGTEAFF

clone size: once
J gene: TRBJ2-7
D gene: TRBD1
V gene: TRBV4-3
CDR3 DNA: TGCGCCAGCAGCCAAGTGAGACAGGGGTGGTACGAGCAGTACTTC
CDR3 protein: CASSQVRQGWYEQYF

clone size: -
J gene: TRBJ2-7
D gene: -
V gene: TRBV9
CDR3 DNA: TGTGCCAGCAGCGTAGGCGCAGGTCGTGAGCAGTACTTC
CDR3 protein: CASSVGAGREQYF

clone size: -
J gene: TRBJ2-5
D gene: -
V gene: TRBV7-3
CDR3 DNA: TGTGCCAGCAGCTACAGGGAGGGAGAGACCCAGTACTTC
CDR3 protein: CASSYREGETQYF

clone size: -
J gene: TRBJ2-7
D gene: -
V gene: TRBV12-5
CDR3 DNA: TGTGCTAGTGGCTACGGACAGAACTACGAGCAGTACTTC
CDR3 protein: CASGYGQNYEQYF

clone size: few
J gene: TRBJ2-1
D gene: TRBD2
V gene: TRBV11-3
CDR3 DNA: TGTGCCAGCAGCCTGGGACTAGCGGCGTCCAATGAGCAGTTCTTC
CDR3 protein: CASSLGLAASNEQFF

clone size: -
J gene: TRBJ2-1
D gene: TRBD2
V gene: TRBV7-2
CDR3 DNA: TGTGCCAGCAGCTTAGCACTAGCGAACTACAATGAGCAGTTCTTC
CDR3 protein: CASSLALANYNEQFF

clone size: -
J gene: TRBJ1-1
D gene: -
V gene: TRBV11-2
CDR3 DNA: TGTGCCAGCAGCTTATGGGTGGAGGCTAACACTGAAGCTTTCTTT
CDR3 protein: CASSLWVEANTEAFF

clone size: -
J gene: TRBJ1-1
D gene: TRBD1
V gene: TRBV7-6
CDR3 DNA: TGTGCCAGCAGCTTAGGAGGGGGCCGGACTGAAGCTTTCTTT
CDR3 protein: CASSLGGGRTEAFF

clone size: -
J gene: TRBJ2-7
D gene: -
V gene: TRBV7-8
CDR3 DNA: TGTGCCAGCAGCGCAAGGGACACTTCCTACGAGCAGTACTTC
CDR3 protein: CASSARDTSYEQYF

clone size: few
J gene: TRBJ2-2
D gene: TRBD2
V gene: TRBV19
CDR3 DNA: TGTGCCAGTAGTACGGGGGGGCGAGGCGGGGAGCTGTTTTTT
CDR3 protein: CASSTGGRGGELFF

clone size: -
J gene: TRBJ2-1
D gene: TRBD1
V gene: TRBV28
CDR3 DNA: TGTGCCAGCAGTTTATGGCTCGGGACAGGATACAATGAGCAGTTCTTC
CDR3 protein: CASSLWLGTGYNEQFF

clone size: -
J gene: TRBJ2-7
D gene: -
V gene: TRBV6-6
CDR3 DNA: TGTGCCAGCAGTTACCCTCAGTCCTACGAGCAGTACTTC
CDR3 protein: CASSYPQSYEQYF

clone size: -
J gene: TRBJ2-3
D gene: TRBD1
V gene: TRBV18
CDR3 DNA: TGTGCCAGCTCACCAGGAAGACCCGGGACAGGAACAGATACGCAGTATTTT
CDR3 protein: CASSPGRPGTGTDTQYF

clone size: -
J gene: TRBJ2-7
D gene: TRBD1
V gene: TRBV6-5
CDR3 DNA: TGTGCCAGCAGACCCTCGGAGACAGGGGTCAACGAGCAGTACTTC
CDR3 protein: CASRPSETGVNEQYF

clone size: -
J gene: TRBJ2-3
D gene: TRBD1
V gene: TRBV15
CDR3 DNA: TGTGCCACCAGCACCTACCTTGGACAGGTAAAAGATACGCAGTATTTT
CDR3 protein: CATSTYLGQVKDTQYF

clone size: -
J gene: TRBJ1-2
D gene: -
V gene: TRBV9
CDR3 DNA: TGTGCCAGCAGCGTAGTCCCCCGGAGCGATGCTAACTATGGCTACACCTTC
CDR3 protein: CASSVVPRSDANYGYTF

clone size: -
J gene: TRBJ2-7
D gene: TRBD2
V gene: TRBV18
CDR3 DNA: TGTGCCAGCTCACCGGGACTAGCGGGAGTCTACGAGCAGTACTTC
CDR3 protein: CASSPGLAGVYEQYF

clone size: -
J gene: TRBJ1-3
D gene: -
V gene: TRBV30
CDR3 DNA: TGTGCCTGGAGTGTAAATTTCAGAAACACCATATATTTT
CDR3 protein: CAWSVNFRNTIYF

clone size: -
J gene: TRBJ2-7
D gene: -
V gene: TRBV12-2
CDR3 DNA: TGTGCAAGTCGCTTATTGCGGGACAGGGAAGAACGGGGCTACGAGCAGTACTTC
CDR3 protein: CASRLLRDREERGYEQYF

clone size: -
J gene: TRBJ2-1
D gene: TRBD2
V gene: TRBV7-9
CDR3 DNA: TGTGCCAGCAGCTCTCAGGGACTAGCGGCAAATGAGCAGTTCTTC
CDR3 protein: CASSSQGLAANEQFF

clone size: -
J gene: TRBJ1-2
D gene: TRBD1
V gene: TRBV6-1
CDR3 DNA: TGTGCCAGCGGGCAGGGGGACCTTGGCTACACCTTC
CDR3 protein: CASGQGDLGYTF

clone size: -
J gene: TRBJ2-3
D gene: -
V gene: TRBV5-4
CDR3 DNA: TGTGCCAGCAGCACGGAGTACCGAGGGGATACGCAGTATTTT
CDR3 protein: CASSTEYRGDTQYF

clone size: once
J gene: TRBJ2-2
D gene: -
V gene: TRBV4-1
CDR3 DNA: TGCGCCAGCAGCCAAGAAGTTCGGGTGGCGAACACCGGGGAGCTGTTTTTT
CDR3 protein: CASSQEVRVANTGELFF

clone size: -
J gene: TRBJ1-4
D gene: -
V gene: TRBV11-2
CDR3 DNA: TGTGCCAGCAGCCGCGACTGGTGGGCTAATGAAAAACTGTTTTTT
CDR3 protein: CASSRDWWANEKLFF

clone size: -
J gene: TRBJ2-3
D gene: TRBD2
V gene: TRBV4-2
CDR3 DNA: TGTGCCAGCAGCCAAGAGGCTAGCGGGGGGGCCTCATGGACAGATACGCAGTATTTT
CDR3 protein: CASSQEASGGASWTDTQYF

clone size: once
J gene: TRBJ1-6
D gene: TRBD1
V gene: TRBV6-5
CDR3 DNA: TGTGCCAGCAACTATGGACAGGGAGGGTCACCCCTCCACTTT
CDR3 protein: CASNYGQGGSPLHF

clone size: few
J gene: TRBJ1-3
D gene: -
V gene: TRBV7-8
CDR3 DNA: TGTGCCAGCAGTCCGGTCCGAAGCTCTGGAAACACCATATATTTT
CDR3 protein: CASSPVRSSGNTIYF

clone size: -
J gene: TRBJ1-2
D gene: -
V gene: TRBV3-2
CDR3 DNA: TGTGCCAGCGGGCAGGGCTACACCTTC
CDR3 protein: CASGQGYTF

clone size: -
J gene: TRBJ1-2
D gene: TRBD1
V gene: TRBV9
CDR3 DNA: TGTGCCAGCAGCGGTCAGGACAGGGGTAACTATGGCTACACCTTC
CDR3 protein: CASSGQDRGNYGYTF

clone size: -
J gene: TRBJ2-1
D gene: TRBD2
V gene: TRBV30
CDR3 DNA: TGTGCCTTGAAACTACTAGCGGGCTACAATGAGCAGTTCTTC
CDR3 protein: CALKLLAGYNEQFF

clone size: few
J gene: TRBJ2-7
D gene: -
V gene: TRBV30
CDR3 DNA: TGTGCCTGCAAAGAGAACTACGAGCAGTACTTC
CDR3 protein: CACKENYEQYF

clone size: -
J gene: TRBJ2-7
D gene: TRBD1
V gene: TRBV7-2
CDR3 DNA: TGTGCCAGCAGCTCATCGACAGGGTACCTATCCTACGAGCAGTACTTC
CDR3 protein: CASSSSTGYLSYEQYF

clone size: -
J gene: TRBJ1-2
D gene: -
V gene: TRBV10-2
CDR3 DNA: TGCGCCAGCAGTGAAGAGGGAGGGACCTACTATGGCTACACCTTC
CDR3 protein: CASSEEGGTYYGYTF

clone size: few
J gene: TRBJ2-1
D gene: TRBD2
V gene: TRBV10-3
CDR3 DNA: TGTGCCATCAGTGTTTCGTCGGGAGGGAGCTCCTACAATGAGCAGTTCTTC
CDR3 protein: CAISVSSGGSSYNEQFF

clone size: -
J gene: TRBJ2-7
D gene: TRBD1
V gene: TRBV5-1
CDR3 DNA: TGCGCCAGCAGCTTAAACCCGGGACAGGGCCCCTGGGAGCAGTACTTC
CDR3 protein: CASSLNPGQGPWEQYF

clone size: -
J gene: TRBJ2-7
D gene: TRBD2
V gene: TRBV5-1
CDR3 DNA: TGCGCCAGCGGCCCGGCGGGGGATCCCTACGAGCAGTACTTC
CDR3 protein: CASGPAGDPYEQYF

clone size: -
J gene: TRBJ2-7
D gene: -
V gene: TRBV29-1
CDR3 DNA: TGCAGCGTTGATTCGCCGGACACCTACGAGCAGTACTTC
CDR3 protein: CSVDSPDTYEQYF

clone size: once
J gene: TRBJ2-2
D gene: -
V gene: TRBV29-1
CDR3 DNA: TGCAGCGCCATTGGGGCTGGCACCGGGGAGCTGTTTTTT
CDR3 protein: CSAIGAGTGELFF

clone size: -
J gene: TRBJ2-3
D gene: TRBD2
V gene: TRBV6-6
CDR3 DNA: TGTGCCAGCAGTTACGGTCGGACTAGAAGAACAGATACGCAGTATTTT
CDR3 protein: CASSYGRTRRTDTQYF

clone size: -
J gene: TRBJ2-1
D gene: -
V gene: TRBV5-1
CDR3 DNA: TGCGCCAGCAGCTTTCAGGAAATCAGCTCCTACAATGAGCAGTTCTTC
CDR3 protein: CASSFQEISSYNEQFF